These T cell receptor beta chains were read from a single sample in a study of OX40 agonist ivuxolimab in advanced cancers. Sequencing was performed with immunoSEQ multiplex PCR; in TCRdb, only in-frame clones are kept and a portion is missing. The table has about 33,000 clones, 84% seen once. The sequencing used CD4+ or CD8+ T cells sorted from blood, collected in a trial of the OX40 agonist ivuxolimab. The receptor source for this set is an adult with an advanced solid tumor such as melanoma, head and neck, liver or kidney cancer. CDR3s include the opening cysteine and the closing phenylalanine or tryptophan. Each record gives: clone size, D gene, J gene, V gene, CDR3 DNA, CDR3 protein. A D gene is named only where the DNA matches it firmly. The size of a clone is reported for some rows only, either as once, few or many, or as a class for expanded clones.

clone_size: few
d_call: NA
j_call: TRBJ1-2
v_call: TRBV6-4
cdr3_nt: TGTGCCAGCACTTGGACACCCAACTATGGCTACACCTTC
cdr3_aa: CASTWTPNYGYTF

clone_size: NA
d_call: TRBD2
j_call: TRBJ2-3
v_call: TRBV6-1
cdr3_nt: TGTGCCAGCAGTGAAGCGCTTTGGGGACTAGTCCCCACAGATACGCAGTATTTT
cdr3_aa: CASSEALWGLVPTDTQYF

clone_size: once
d_call: NA
j_call: TRBJ1-2
v_call: TRBV21-1
cdr3_nt: TGTGCCAGCAGCAAATATTGGGACAGGGTTCACTATGGCTACACCTTC
cdr3_aa: CASSKYWDRVHYGYTF

clone_size: once
d_call: NA
j_call: TRBJ1-5
v_call: TRBV2
cdr3_nt: TGTGCCAGCAGTGAAGCGGTGGCGACACTCAATCAGCCCCAGCATTTT
cdr3_aa: CASSEAVATLNQPQHF

clone_size: NA
d_call: NA
j_call: TRBJ2-1
v_call: TRBV5-1
cdr3_nt: TGCGCCAGCAGCTTGGGTGATAGCGGCCCCTACAATGAGCAGTTCTTC
cdr3_aa: CASSLGDSGPYNEQFF

clone_size: NA
d_call: TRBD1
j_call: TRBJ2-5
v_call: TRBV9
cdr3_nt: TGTGCCAGCAGCGTAGAAAGGACAGGGGGCGAAGAGACCCAGTACTTC
cdr3_aa: CASSVERTGGEETQYF

clone_size: once
d_call: NA
j_call: TRBJ2-5
v_call: TRBV5-1
cdr3_nt: TGCGCCAGCAGGGCGGGCGGGCAAGAGACCCAGTACTTC
cdr3_aa: CASRAGGQETQYF

clone_size: NA
d_call: TRBD1
j_call: TRBJ2-3
v_call: TRBV7-9
cdr3_nt: TGTGCCAGCAGCTTATTTCAGGGGGGCACAGATACGCAGTATTTT
cdr3_aa: CASSLFQGGTDTQYF

clone_size: NA
d_call: NA
j_call: TRBJ2-3
v_call: TRBV18
cdr3_nt: TGTGCCAGCTCCCCCGTTGAGGGAGGTCCAGATACGCAGTATTTT
cdr3_aa: CASSPVEGGPDTQYF

clone_size: many
d_call: NA
j_call: TRBJ2-4
v_call: TRBV29-1
cdr3_nt: TGCAGCACCAGGGAGGGGGCTATTCAGTACTTC
cdr3_aa: CSTREGAIQYF

clone_size: NA
d_call: TRBD1
j_call: TRBJ2-7
v_call: TRBV6-6
cdr3_nt: TGTGCCAGCAGTTACTCGACAGGGGGTCATCAGGTGCAGTACTTC
cdr3_aa: CASSYSTGGHQVQYF

clone_size: NA
d_call: TRBD1
j_call: TRBJ1-5
v_call: TRBV11-2
cdr3_nt: TGTGCCAGCAGTCCGGCAGGGGGCCGACAGCCCCAGCATTTT
cdr3_aa: CASSPAGGRQPQHF

clone_size: NA
d_call: NA
j_call: TRBJ1-1
v_call: TRBV9
cdr3_nt: TGTGCCAGCAGCGTAGTCCCAAACACTGAAGCTTTCTTT
cdr3_aa: CASSVVPNTEAFF

clone_size: NA
d_call: NA
j_call: TRBJ2-2
v_call: TRBV9
cdr3_nt: TGTGCCAGCAGCGTAGGGGGCCCCTTCAACACCGGGGAGCTGTTTTTT
cdr3_aa: CASSVGGPFNTGELFF

clone_size: few
d_call: TRBD1
j_call: TRBJ2-3
v_call: TRBV5-6
cdr3_nt: TGTGCCAGCAGCTTATTTGGGACAGGGGGGGGAGATACGCAGTATTTT
cdr3_aa: CASSLFGTGGGDTQYF

clone_size: NA
d_call: TRBD2
j_call: TRBJ2-5
v_call: TRBV27
cdr3_nt: TGTGCCAGCAGTTTAGGGACTAGCGGAGTAGTGGAGACCCAGTACTTC
cdr3_aa: CASSLGTSGVVETQYF

clone_size: NA
d_call: NA
j_call: TRBJ2-2
v_call: TRBV29-1
cdr3_nt: TGCAGCGTTGATTCGGGGGCAGGCACCGGGGAGCTGTTTTTT
cdr3_aa: CSVDSGAGTGELFF

clone_size: NA
d_call: TRBD1
j_call: TRBJ2-7
v_call: TRBV7-9
cdr3_nt: TGTGCCAGCAGCCCCCGGGACAGGGAGACCTACGAGCAGTACTTC
cdr3_aa: CASSPRDRETYEQYF

clone_size: NA
d_call: NA
j_call: TRBJ2-7
v_call: TRBV6-1
cdr3_nt: TGTGCCAGCAGTCCCCGTGGGGGTATCCACGAGCAGTACTTC
cdr3_aa: CASSPRGGIHEQYF

clone_size: NA
d_call: NA
j_call: TRBJ2-2
v_call: TRBV15
cdr3_nt: TGTGCCACCAGGTGGGGTGGAGGGACCGGGGAGCTGTTTTTT
cdr3_aa: CATRWGGGTGELFF

clone_size: NA
d_call: NA
j_call: TRBJ1-2
v_call: TRBV2
cdr3_nt: TGTGCCAGCAGTGAAGCGCCCACTCGATATGGCTACACCTTC
cdr3_aa: CASSEAPTRYGYTF

clone_size: NA
d_call: TRBD2
j_call: TRBJ2-1
v_call: TRBV6-4
cdr3_nt: TGTGCCAGCAGTGACTCTAGCGGGGGGGCCAATGAGCAGTTCTTC
cdr3_aa: CASSDSSGGANEQFF

clone_size: NA
d_call: TRBD1
j_call: TRBJ2-3
v_call: TRBV19
cdr3_nt: TGTGCCAGTAGTATTTGGGACAGGGTAACAGATACGCAGTATTTT
cdr3_aa: CASSIWDRVTDTQYF

clone_size: few
d_call: NA
j_call: TRBJ2-7
v_call: TRBV28
cdr3_nt: TGTGCCAGCATTTCTCGGCCTACCTACGAGCAGTACTTC
cdr3_aa: CASISRPTYEQYF

clone_size: NA
d_call: TRBD1
j_call: TRBJ1-2
v_call: TRBV4-2
cdr3_nt: TGTGCCAGCAGCCAAGGGCCGGGACAGGTTACAGGCTACACCTTC
cdr3_aa: CASSQGPGQVTGYTF

clone_size: NA
d_call: NA
j_call: TRBJ1-2
v_call: TRBV7-3
cdr3_nt: TGTGCCAGCAGGGCCGTGGTGGGCAGGGTCCACTATGGCTACACCTTC
cdr3_aa: CASRAVVGRVHYGYTF

clone_size: NA
d_call: TRBD1
j_call: TRBJ1-5
v_call: TRBV27
cdr3_nt: TGTGCCAGCAGTTGGACAGGGGACCAGCCCCAGCATTTT
cdr3_aa: CASSWTGDQPQHF

clone_size: NA
d_call: TRBD1
j_call: TRBJ1-1
v_call: TRBV7-8
cdr3_nt: TGTGCCAGCGGACAGGGAAACACTGAAGCTTTCTTT
cdr3_aa: CASGQGNTEAFF

clone_size: NA
d_call: NA
j_call: TRBJ2-3
v_call: TRBV5-6
cdr3_nt: TGTGCCAGCAGCTTGGCAGATACGCAGTATTTT
cdr3_aa: CASSLADTQYF

clone_size: NA
d_call: TRBD1
j_call: TRBJ2-7
v_call: TRBV28
cdr3_nt: TGTGCCAGCACCTTCGGGACAGGGGTCTCCTACGAGCAGTACTTC
cdr3_aa: CASTFGTGVSYEQYF

clone_size: NA
d_call: TRBD2
j_call: TRBJ2-3
v_call: TRBV29-1
cdr3_nt: TGCAGCGTTGAGGGACTAGCGGGGGGACTCACAGATACGCAGTATTTT
cdr3_aa: CSVEGLAGGLTDTQYF

clone_size: once
d_call: NA
j_call: TRBJ2-7
v_call: TRBV5-1
cdr3_nt: TGCGCCAGCAGCTCCGACAGATCCTACGAGCAGTACTTC
cdr3_aa: CASSSDRSYEQYF

clone_size: NA
d_call: NA
j_call: TRBJ1-5
v_call: TRBV4-1
cdr3_nt: TGCGCCAGCAGCCTAACAGCCGATCAGCCCCAGCATTTT
cdr3_aa: CASSLTADQPQHF

clone_size: NA
d_call: NA
j_call: TRBJ2-2
v_call: TRBV19
cdr3_nt: TGTGCCACAACCCCTGAGGGCGACACCGGGGAGCTGTTTTTT
cdr3_aa: CATTPEGDTGELFF

clone_size: NA
d_call: TRBD1
j_call: TRBJ2-2
v_call: TRBV30
cdr3_nt: TGTGCCTGGGCGAGGGGGCTCAGTAACACCGGGGAGCTGTTTTTT
cdr3_aa: CAWARGLSNTGELFF

clone_size: NA
d_call: NA
j_call: TRBJ2-3
v_call: TRBV5-6
cdr3_nt: TGTGCCAGCAGCTTGGGTACAACAGATACGCAGTATTTT
cdr3_aa: CASSLGTTDTQYF

clone_size: NA
d_call: NA
j_call: TRBJ1-1
v_call: TRBV6-1
cdr3_nt: TGTGCCAGCAGTGAAGGCGTGACAGGCTCAACTGAAGCTTTCTTT
cdr3_aa: CASSEGVTGSTEAFF

clone_size: NA
d_call: NA
j_call: TRBJ2-7
v_call: TRBV5-4
cdr3_nt: TGTGCCAGCAGCACCGGTGTAGGGTCCCACGAGCAGTACTTC
cdr3_aa: CASSTGVGSHEQYF